This TCR beta chain was obtained from a study of T cell responses to AZD1222 COVID-19 vaccine. Notes on the study in general: Baseline seropositivity characterized only 5 or 6 AZD1222 recipients. The donors showed a predominance of white British ancestry and of females, with possible underestimation of clonal diversity. No repertoire was sampled before or during the peak T cell response, only after it.

The assay was immunoSEQ multiplex PCR, and TCRdb's table has in-frame clones only and misses some. This table holds 150,000 to 160,000 clones, 80% to 90% found once. Germline lookup yields CDR1 SGDLS and CDR2 YYNGEE. The germline V and J ends were trimmed by 4 bases and 2 bases, with 9 bases remaining between them. The CDR3 contains 13 residues. Remarks on this clone: The target antigen is unknown.

The sample in question was peripheral blood, obtained after recovery from COVID-19. The rearrangement joins TRBV9 to TRBJ1-2; D might be TRBD1 (6 bases). The sequence was collected from an adult who had recovered from COVID-19. CDR3 DNA sequence: TGTGCCAGCAGCCCAGACAGGAACTATGGCTACACCTTC. This sequence encodes CASSPDRNYGYTF.